Below, 19 T cell receptor beta chains from the same sample are listed, as sequenced in a study of a mutant IDH1 vaccine in newly diagnosed glioma. Time point described: week 47, end of study. Alongside topical imiquimod, each dose of vaccine comprised 300 ug of mutant IDH1 20-mer peptide. Sequencing used immunoSEQ multiplex PCR; TCRdb keeps in-frame clones, though not all of them. The table records about 50,000 clones, over 60% of them present only once. Antigen specificity for these receptors is unknown. The sample was PBMCs, taken from a glioma patient whose treatment included an IDH1 peptide vaccine. The receptor set was obtained from a woman in her thirties or forties with glioma. Some clones in this sample may be carry-over from other donors' samples.

The chain recombines TRBV5-1 with TRBJ1-2; 10 positions match TRBD1. The CDR3 contains 15 residues. The germline gives CDR1 SGHRS, CDR2 YFSETQ. The J segment lost 6 bases and the V segment lost 4 bases, leaving 9 bases of the junction unmatched. CDR3 amino acids: CASSTGTGALDGYTF. CDR3 sequence (DNA): TGCGCCAGCAGCACCGGGACAGGGGCACTTGATGGCTACACCTTC.

The CDR3 reads CASSPGGAPVETQYF. In nucleotides, the CDR3 is TGTGCCAGCAGCCCCGGGGGGGCCCCCGTGGAGACCCAGTACTTC. V usage is TRBV7-9 and J usage is TRBJ2-5; 8 nucleotides line up with TRBD2. Germline CDR1 reads SEHNR; CDR2 reads FQNEAQ (reference sequence). V gave up 5 bases and J gave up 5 bases; unmatched junction bases: 10. There are 15 residues in the CDR3.

The V gene is TRBV13, the J gene TRBJ1-1; D is unclear. Germline CDR1 reads PRHDT; CDR2 reads FYEKMQ (reference sequence). With 2 bases removed from V and 1 base from J, the gap between germline ends came to 11 bases. The CDR3 covers 15 residues. CDR3 sequence reads: CASSLFRHKNTEAFF. The CDR3, as DNA: TGTGCCAGCAGCTTATTCAGACACAAGAACACTGAAGCTTTCTTT.

The V gene is TRBV7-2, the J gene TRBJ2-4; TRBD1 agrees at 7 bases. Trimming at V came to 3 bases and at J to 6 bases, leaving 8 bases not matched to a gene. The germline CDR1 and CDR2 sequences are SGHTA and FQGNSA. CDR3 length: 15 residues. The CDR3 sequence: CASSLGPRGINIQYF. The CDR3 nucleotides are TGTGCCAGCAGCTTGGGACCCAGGGGGATAAACATTCAGTACTTC.

V usage is TRBV2 and J usage is TRBJ1-1; 7 positions match TRBD1. The V gene end was trimmed by 2 bases and the J gene end by 2 bases; junction bases not matched to a gene: 5. From germline, CDR1 is SNHLY and CDR2 FYNNEI. CDR3 length: 15 amino acids. CDR3 nucleotides: TGTGCCAGCAGTGAAAACAGGGGTGGTAACACTGAAGCTTTCTTT. Its translation is CASSENRGGNTEAFF.

This clone was seen only once. The CDR3 sequence: CASTLQGGTEAFF. The CDR3 nucleotides read TGCGCCAGCACCCTGCAGGGGGGCACTGAAGCTTTCTTT. This chain joins TRBV10-2 and TRBJ1-1; 7 nucleotides line up with TRBD1. This CDR3 region has 13 residues. CDR1 is WSHSY and CDR2 is SAAADI in the germline V gene. After removal of 7 bases from V and 4 bases from J, the junction contained 6 bases not matched to a gene.

The chain couples TRBV7-6 to TRBJ1-2; 10 bases align to TRBD1. With V trimmed by 5 bases and J by 4 bases, 4 bases remained unmatched. The CDR3 loop spans 14 amino acids. Germline CDR1 and CDR2: SGHVS and FNYEAQ. The chain's CDR3 is CASSPGTGAYGYTF. The CDR3, as DNA: TGTGCCAGCAGCCCTGGGACAGGGGCCTATGGCTACACCTTC.

This chain links TRBV7-9 with TRBJ2-1, with D possibly matching TRBD2 (6 bases). The CDR3 sequence is 14 residues long. The V end lost 3 bases, the J end lost 5 bases, and 11 bases lay between the germline ends. Germline lookup yields CDR1 SEHNR and CDR2 FQNEAQ (reference sequence). CDR3 DNA sequence: TGTGCCAGCAGCTTTAGGCGGGGCCACAATGAGCAGTTCTTC. Residues: CASSFRRGHNEQFF. The entire variable domain, with the rest obtained from reference TRBV7-9 and TRBJ2-1, is as follows: DTGVSQNPRHKITKRGQNVTFRCDPISEHNRLYWYRQTLGQGPEFLTYFQNEAQLEKSRLLSDRFSAERPKGSFSTLEIQRTEQGDSAMYLCASSFRRGHNEQFFGPGTRLTVL.

The gene calls are TRBV2 and TRBJ2-2; 9 nucleotides align to TRBD2. V lost 4 bases and J lost 1; bases outside the gene matches: 4. The germline V gene encodes CDR1 SNHLY and CDR2 FYNNEI. The CDR3 sequence is 16 residues long. The CDR3: CASSVGSGRNTGELFF. The CDR3, as DNA: TGTGCCAGCAGTGTCGGTAGCGGGAGGAACACCGGGGAGCTGTTTTTT.

The chain carries TRBV20-1 and TRBJ1-2; TRBD1 is a possible D gene (5 bases). The CDR3 loop spans 11 amino acids. Germline V lookup: CDR1 DFQATT, CDR2 SNEGSKA (reference sequence). Trimming took 4 bases from V and 7 from J, leaving 10 bases between them. The CDR3 here is CSAIQVLGYTF. The CDR3 region has the DNA TGCAGTGCTATACAGGTTCTTGGCTACACCTTC.

The chain has TRBV6-6 and TRBJ2-5; D call uncertain. Germline lookup yields CDR1 MNHNY and CDR2 SVGAGI (reference sequence). The CDR3 runs 11 residues. The V gene lost 4 bases and the J gene lost 6 bases, with 6 bases spanning the gap. The CDR3 DNA follows: TGTGCCAGCAGTTTAACTAAGACCCAGTACTTC. Its translation: CASSLTKTQYF.

This clone was seen just once. CDR3 bases: TGTGCCAGCAGTACCCTCGGCGAGCAGTACTTC. It codes for CASSTLGEQYF. The V call is TRBV6-7, the J call TRBJ2-7; D remains ambiguous. TRBV6-7 is placed among ORFs of uncertain function. The germline V and J ends were trimmed by 5 bases and 6 bases, with 8 bases remaining between them. The CDR3 runs to 11 residues.

This clone was detected only a few times. Written as DNA, the CDR3 is TGTGCCAGCAGTGCTGCTAGCGGGGGGTTCACACGGGGAGAGACCCAGTACTTC. Its translation is CASSAASGGFTRGETQYF. The chain combines TRBV2 with TRBJ2-5; TRBD2 matches 11 bases. Germline-derived CDR1 and CDR2 are SNHLY and FYNNEI. The CDR3 is made up of 18 amino acids. After removal of 4 bases from V and 4 bases from J, the junction contained 14 bases not matched to a gene.

This chain links TRBV7-8 with TRBJ1-1; 8 bases fit TRBD1. This CDR3 has 16 amino acids. Germline V lookup: CDR1 SGHVS, CDR2 FQNEAQ. The junction had 11 bases not matched to a gene; V was cut back by 4 bases and J by 4 bases. CDR3 in amino acids: CASSSTRTGRGTEAFF. CDR3 DNA: TGTGCCAGCAGCTCGACCAGGACAGGGAGGGGCACTGAAGCTTTCTTT.

The rearrangement joins TRBV7-9 to TRBJ1-1; D may be TRBD1 (5 bases). CDR1 and CDR2 from the germline V gene are SEHNR and FQNEAQ (reference sequence). There are 14 residues in the CDR3. V lost 8 bases and J 4 bases, leaving 17 bases between the germline ends. DNA of the CDR3: TGTGCCAGCCGCGCGGGGAGCCAGGGCACTGAAGCTTTCTTT. Its protein product is CASRAGSQGTEAFF.

The chain combines TRBV7-6 with TRBJ2-7, with TRBD2 identical over 8 bases. The V gene end was trimmed by 1 base and the J gene end by 2 bases; junction bases not matched to a gene: 4. This CDR3 region has 15 residues. The germline CDR1 and CDR2 sequences are SGHVS and FNYEAQ. For the CDR3, the DNA is TGTGCCAGCAGCTTAGGCGGGGGGCCAACCTACGAGCAGTACTTC. This sequence encodes CASSLGGGPTYEQYF.

The V and J genes are TRBV10-2 and TRBJ2-7, with D tentatively TRBD1 (7 bases). The CDR3 runs 13 residues. Germline V gives CDR1 WSHSY, CDR2 SAAADI. Trimming cost V 6 bases and J 5 bases, with 14 bases left between them. CDR3 DNA: TGCGCCAGCAGCCCAGGGGGGAGGAACGAGCAGTACTTC. It specifies CASSPGGRNEQYF.

The chain employs TRBV25-1 and TRBJ1-5, with 8 bases fitting TRBD1. CDR1 and CDR2 from the germline V gene are MGHDK and SYGVNS. V was clipped by 6 bases and J by 5 bases; unmatched bases: 6. The CDR3 covers 14 residues. Here the CDR3 reads CASSPQGADQPQHF. The CDR3 DNA reads TGTGCCAGCAGCCCCCAGGGGGCCGATCAGCCCCAGCATTTT.

V gene TRBV9 combines with J gene TRBJ1-1; TRBD1 agrees at 8 bases. J gave up 0 bases and V 3 bases, and 7 bases lay outside the gene matches. The CDR3 loop spans 16 amino acids. Germline loops: CDR1 SGDLS, CDR2 YYNGEE. The CDR3 reads CASSAGGGFLNTEAFF. In DNA form, the CDR3 reads TGTGCCAGCAGCGCAGGGGGCGGTTTTCTGAACACTGAAGCTTTCTTT.